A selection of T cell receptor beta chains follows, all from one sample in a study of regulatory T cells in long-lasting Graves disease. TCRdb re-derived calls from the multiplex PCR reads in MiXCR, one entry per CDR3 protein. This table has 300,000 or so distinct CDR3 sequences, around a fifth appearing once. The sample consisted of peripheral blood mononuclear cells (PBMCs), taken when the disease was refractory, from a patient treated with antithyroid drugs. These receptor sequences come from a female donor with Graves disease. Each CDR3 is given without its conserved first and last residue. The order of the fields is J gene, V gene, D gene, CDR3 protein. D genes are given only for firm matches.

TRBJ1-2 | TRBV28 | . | ASSPLNGYT
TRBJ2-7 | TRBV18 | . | ASSLRDIGYEQY
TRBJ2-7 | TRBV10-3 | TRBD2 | AISRTSGRYEQY
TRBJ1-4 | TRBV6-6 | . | ASSYSSGVEKLF
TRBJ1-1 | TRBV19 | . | ASSTLPPGLPEAF
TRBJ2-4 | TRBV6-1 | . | ASMSGVAKNIQY
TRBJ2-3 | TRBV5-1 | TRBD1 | ASSLVPGQGATDTQY
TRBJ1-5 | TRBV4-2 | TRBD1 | ASSQAGDRGPQH
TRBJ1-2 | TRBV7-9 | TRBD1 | ASSLAWTGADGYT
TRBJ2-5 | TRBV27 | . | ASSYRPVGETQY
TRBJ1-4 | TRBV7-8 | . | ASSLAEVLAAQKLF
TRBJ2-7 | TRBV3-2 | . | ASSQPGQASYEQY
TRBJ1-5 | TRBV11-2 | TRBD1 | ASSQGQGVNQPQH
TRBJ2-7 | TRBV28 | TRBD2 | ASSLVPGLGEPEQY
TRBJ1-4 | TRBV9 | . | ASSVSGTSNEKLF
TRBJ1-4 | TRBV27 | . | ASSLMGATNEKLF
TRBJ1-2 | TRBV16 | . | ATIRDPVSLGYT
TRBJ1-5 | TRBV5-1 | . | ASSPFGVPPQH
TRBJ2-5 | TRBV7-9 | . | ASSPDRTQETQY
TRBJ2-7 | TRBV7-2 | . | ASSLALLGGTYEQY
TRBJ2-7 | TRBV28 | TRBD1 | ASSSDREYTYEQY
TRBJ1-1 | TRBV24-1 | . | ATSDTRRDTEAF
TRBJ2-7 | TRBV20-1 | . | SASDLGAYEQY